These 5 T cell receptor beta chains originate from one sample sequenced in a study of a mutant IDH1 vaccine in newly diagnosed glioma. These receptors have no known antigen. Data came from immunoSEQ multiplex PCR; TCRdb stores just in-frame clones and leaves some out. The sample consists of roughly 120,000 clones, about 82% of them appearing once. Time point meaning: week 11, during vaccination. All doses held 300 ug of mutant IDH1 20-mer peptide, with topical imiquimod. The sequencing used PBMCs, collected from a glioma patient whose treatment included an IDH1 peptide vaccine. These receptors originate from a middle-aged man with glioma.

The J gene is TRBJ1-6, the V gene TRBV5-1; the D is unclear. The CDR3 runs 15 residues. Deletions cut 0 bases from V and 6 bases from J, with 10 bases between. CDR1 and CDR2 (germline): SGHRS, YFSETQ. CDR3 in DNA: TGCGCCAGCAGCTTGGTGGGAGCAGGTAATTCACCCCTCCACTTT. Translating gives CASSLVGAGNSPLHF.

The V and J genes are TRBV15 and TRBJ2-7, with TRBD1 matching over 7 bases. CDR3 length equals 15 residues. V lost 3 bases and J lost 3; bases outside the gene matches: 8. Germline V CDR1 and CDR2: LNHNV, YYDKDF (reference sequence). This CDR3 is CATSSKGQHYYEQYF. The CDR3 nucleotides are TGTGCCACCAGCAGCAAGGGACAGCACTACTACGAGCAGTACTTC.

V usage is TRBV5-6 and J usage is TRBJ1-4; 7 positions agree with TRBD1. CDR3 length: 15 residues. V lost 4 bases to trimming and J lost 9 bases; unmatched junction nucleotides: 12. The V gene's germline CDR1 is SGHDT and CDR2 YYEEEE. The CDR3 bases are TGTGCCAGCAGCCCGGGGTCGGGACAGCCTAAAAAACTGTTTTTT. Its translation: CASSPGSGQPKKLFF.

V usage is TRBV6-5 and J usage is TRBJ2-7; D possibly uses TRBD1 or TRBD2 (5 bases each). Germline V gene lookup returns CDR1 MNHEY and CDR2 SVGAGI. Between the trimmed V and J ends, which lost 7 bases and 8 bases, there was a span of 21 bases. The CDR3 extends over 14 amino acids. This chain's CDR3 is CASNPGTDHGKQYF. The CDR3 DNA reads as TGTGCCAGCAACCCCGGGACGGACCACGGGAAGCAGTACTTC.

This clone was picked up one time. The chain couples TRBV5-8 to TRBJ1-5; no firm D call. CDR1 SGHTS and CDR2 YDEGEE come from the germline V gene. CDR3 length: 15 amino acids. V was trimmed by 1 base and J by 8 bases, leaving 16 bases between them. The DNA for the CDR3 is TGTGCCAGCAGCTTGTTAGGTATGGACCTGGAGCCCCAGCATTTT. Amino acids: CASSLLGMDLEPQHF. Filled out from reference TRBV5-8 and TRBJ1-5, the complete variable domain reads EAGVTQSPTHLIKTRGQQATLRCSPISGHTSVYWYQQALGLGLQFLLWYDEGEERNRGNFPPRFSGRQFPNYSSELNVNALELEDSALYLCASSLLGMDLEPQHFGDGTRLSIL.